The 17 T cell receptor beta chains below were found in one sample sequenced in a study of OX40 agonist ivuxolimab in advanced cancers. Produced via immunoSEQ multiplex PCR; TCRdb's table is partial and in-frame only. This repertoire shows 50,000 to 65,000 clones, about four fifths found once; its top ten account for about 1%. The sample here was CD4+ or CD8+ T cells sorted from blood, taken in a trial of the OX40 agonist ivuxolimab. These receptor sequences come from an adult with an advanced solid tumor such as melanoma, head and neck, liver or kidney cancer.

The V gene is TRBV11-2, the J gene TRBJ1-1; possible D gene TRBD1, 6 bases. V shed 5 bases and J shed 6 bases, with 13 bases lying between them. CDR1 SGHAT and CDR2 FQNNGV come from the germline V gene. This CDR3 is 13 amino acids long. The CDR3 protein is CASSPHKGAEAFF. In DNA form, the CDR3 reads TGTGCCAGCAGCCCCCATAAGGGGGCTGAAGCTTTCTTT.

Written as DNA, the CDR3 is TGTGCCAGCTCACCAGGCAGGCCGAACACTGAAGCTTTCTTT. Residues: CASSPGRPNTEAFF. The V gene is TRBV18, the J gene TRBJ1-1; D is uncertain. Trimming removed 2 bases at V and 1 base at J, with 8 bases between. This CDR3 spans 14 amino acids. The V gene's germline CDR1 is KGHSH and CDR2 LQKENI.

In DNA, the CDR3 is TGCGCCAGCAGGTCGACAGGGGGAGGCACAGATACGCAGTATTTT. Translation: CASRSTGGGTDTQYF. V gene TRBV5-1 combines with J gene TRBJ2-3; 9 nucleotides align to TRBD1. The CDR3 sequence is 15 residues long. V shed 5 bases and J 1 base; nucleotides not matched to a gene: 5. Germline V lookup: CDR1 SGHRS, CDR2 YFSETQ.

This clone came up a few times. This chain joins TRBV20-1 and TRBJ2-1; D is undetermined. Per the germline V gene, CDR1 is DFQATT and CDR2 is SNEGSKA (reference sequence). Trimming pared 5 bases from V and 10 bases from J, leaving 12 bases between. The CDR3 consists of 11 residues. CDR3 residues: CSASWAIEQFF. The CDR3 nucleotides are TGCAGTGCTTCATGGGCCATCGAGCAGTTCTTC.

The chain recombines TRBV10-3 with TRBJ2-7, with D perhaps TRBD1 (6 bases). CDR1 and CDR2 from the germline V gene are ENHRY and SYGVKD. The CDR3 is 12 residues long. V was trimmed by 10 bases and J by 3 bases, leaving 13 bases between them. In nucleotides, the CDR3 is TGTGCCACCCGGACAGATCACTACGAGCAGTACTTC. This gives the protein CATRTDHYEQYF.

This chain joins TRBV5-1 and TRBJ1-3, with D possibly TRBD1 on 5 matching bases. Germline V gene lookup returns CDR1 SGHRS and CDR2 YFSETQ. V was clipped by 1 base and J by 2 bases, with 10 bases between them. This CDR3 spans 15 amino acids. CDR3 sequence (DNA): TGCGCCAGCAGCTTGAACACAGGTCCTGGAAACACCATATATTTT. This gives the protein CASSLNTGPGNTIYF.

The CDR3 region is CASSLVGRVYHEQYF. DNA of the CDR3: TGTGCCAGCAGCTTGGTTGGCAGGGTTTATCACGAGCAGTACTTC. The chain combines TRBV5-6 with TRBJ2-7; tentatively, D is TRBD1 (5 bases). The V gene's germline CDR1 is SGHDT and CDR2 YYEEEE. Trimming shortened V by 0 bases and J by 5 bases, and 15 bases separated the two germline ends. The CDR3 contains 15 residues.

J is TRBJ2-1 and V is TRBV18; 8 bases line up with TRBD1. The CDR3 sequence is 15 residues long. Unmatched junction bases numbered 11, after V lost 4 bases and J lost 9 bases. CDR1 KGHSH and CDR2 LQKENI come from the germline V gene. The DNA for the CDR3 is TGTGCCAGCTCACTCGGGACAGGCCTAAGGCGTGAGCAGTTCTTC. Translation gives CASSLGTGLRREQFF. Drawing the rest from reference TRBV18 and TRBJ2-1, the complete variable domain is NAGVMQNPRHLVRRRGQEARLRCSPMKGHSHVYWYRQLPEEGLKFMVYLQKENIIDESGMPKERFSAEFPKEGPSILRIQQVVRGDSAAYFCASSLGTGLRREQFFGPGTRLTVL.

The V gene is TRBV30, the J gene TRBJ2-3; 10 nucleotides match TRBD2. With V trimmed by 4 bases and J by 7 bases, 8 bases remained unmatched. The CDR3 totals 14 residues. Looked up from germline, CDR1 is GTSNPN and CDR2 is SVGIG (reference sequence). This CDR3 is CAWMRERGGNTQYF. DNA of the CDR3: TGTGCCTGGATGAGGGAGCGGGGGGGGAATACGCAGTATTTT.

The chain links TRBV6-6 to TRBJ1-5; 7 nucleotides align to TRBD1. This CDR3 has 13 amino acids. Germline lookup yields CDR1 MNHNY and CDR2 SVGAGI (reference sequence). Germline trimming cut 7 bases from V and 7 bases from J; bases unmatched to any gene: 7. CDR3 amino acids: CASNAVRGQPQHF. CDR3 bases: TGTGCCAGCAATGCCGTCAGGGGGCAGCCCCAGCATTTT.

V and J are TRBV2 and TRBJ1-3; D ambiguous. CDR3 length: 15 amino acids. CDR1 SNHLY and CDR2 FYNNEI come from the germline V gene. V was trimmed by 6 bases and J by 0 bases, leaving 12 bases between them. In DNA, the CDR3 is TGTGCCAGCAGCCTGGACCTACACTCTGGAAACACCATATATTTT. Residues: CASSLDLHSGNTIYF.

This clone appeared a few times. The chain joins TRBV15 to TRBJ1-5; D may be TRBD1 (5 bases). With 0 bases removed from V and 2 bases from J, the gap between germline ends came to 8 bases. Germline loops: CDR1 LNHNV, CDR2 YYDKDF (reference sequence). This CDR3 contains 15 residues. The chain's CDR3 is CATSRDPGGNQPQHF. The CDR3 nucleotides are TGTGCCACCAGCAGAGATCCGGGGGGCAATCAGCCCCAGCATTTT.

This clone was counted a single time. The CDR3 sequence: CASSLDRAGNSYEQYF. The CDR3 bases are TGTGCCAGCAGCTTAGATCGAGCAGGGAACTCCTACGAGCAGTACTTC. The V and J genes are TRBV11-2 and TRBJ2-7, with a tentative D call TRBD1 (5 bases). The length of the CDR3 is 16 residues. CDR1 and CDR2 (germline): SGHAT, FQNNGV. The ends were cut back, 0 bases at V and 0 bases at J, with 12 bases in the middle.

V usage is TRBV9 and J usage is TRBJ2-5; no clear D gene. V lost 2 bases to trimming and J lost 4 bases, with 12 bases between them. Germline V gives CDR1 SGDLS, CDR2 YYNGEE. The CDR3 is 14 residues long. The chain's CDR3 is CASSVAVSRETQYF. CDR3 in DNA: TGTGCCAGCAGCGTGGCGGTTAGCAGAGAGACCCAGTACTTC.

This clone appeared a single time. V and J are TRBV6-1 and TRBJ1-1; D is undetermined. This CDR3 has 14 amino acids. Germline CDR1 is MNHNS and CDR2 is SASEGT. Trimming took off 8 bases at V and 0 bases at J, with 13 bases between the two ends. The CDR3 DNA is TGTGCCAGCGACATTTCCAGAATGAACACTGAAGCTTTCTTT. It translates to CASDISRMNTEAFF.

This clone came up a few times. The V and J genes are TRBV5-1 and TRBJ2-1, with a possible D match to TRBD1 (5 bases). The V end lost 0 bases, the J end lost 6 bases, and 13 bases lay between the germline ends. Germline CDR1 SGHRS, CDR2 YFSETQ. CDR3 length: 15 amino acids. In DNA form, the CDR3 reads TGCGCCAGCAGCTTGGAGGGGTCTGCCTCCAATGAGCAGTTCTTC. Translation: CASSLEGSASNEQFF. Looking up the rest from reference TRBV5-1 and TRBJ2-1 gives the full variable domain: KAGVTQTPRYLIKTRGQQVTLSCSPISGHRSVSWYQQTPGQGLQFLFEYFSETQRNKGNFPGRFSGRQFSNSRSEMNVSTLELGDSALYLCASSLEGSASNEQFFGPGTRLTVL.

The chain carries TRBV11-1 and TRBJ2-5; D is uncertain. This CDR3 contains 13 residues. Trimming shortened V by 5 bases and J by 5 bases, and 12 bases separated the two germline ends. Germline values: CDR1 SGHAT, CDR2 FQDESV (reference sequence). CDR3 in amino acids: CASSRRRRETQYF. CDR3 DNA sequence: TGTGCCAGCAGCCGCCGGCGGCGGGAGACCCAGTACTTC.